These T cell receptor beta chains were read from a single sample in a study of cytomegalovirus exposure and HLA in healthy donors. Generated by immunoSEQ multiplex PCR, the TCRdb table keeps only in-frame clones and is missing some. In the table there are about 160,000 clones, 77% of which are singletons. The source material was PBMCs. Source of these receptors: a man aged 45-65 years in good health and CMV-seropositive. Both conserved end residues are part of each CDR3. A D gene is named only where the DNA matches it firmly. Some rows mark clone size as missing; the rest say once, few, many or name a class of expanded clone.

TRBD2	TRBJ2-2	NA	TRBV7-9	TGTGCCAGCAGCTTCGCGGGACTAGCGTATTTCACCGGGGAGCTGTTTTTT	CASSFAGLAYFTGELFF
TRBD1	TRBJ1-2	NA	TRBV4-3	TGCGCCAGCAGCCAGGACAGGGACTATGGCTACACCTTC	CASSQDRDYGYTF
NA	TRBJ2-2	NA	TRBV19	TGTGCCAGTAATCCCTTGGGGGGACGCACCGGGGAGCTGTTTTTT	CASNPLGGRTGELFF
NA	TRBJ1-3	NA	TRBV5-6	TGTGCCAGCAGGACCTGGGCCAACGATAACACCATATATTTT	CASRTWANDNTIYF
TRBD2	TRBJ2-3	NA	TRBV9	TGTGCCAGCGGGGCGGGGGGGATCACAGATACGCAGTATTTT	CASGAGGITDTQYF
TRBD1	TRBJ1-2	NA	TRBV10-3	TGTGCCATCAGTGCCCAGGGGGCGCCCAACTATGGCTACACCTTC	CAISAQGAPNYGYTF
NA	TRBJ1-5	NA	TRBV30	TGTGCCTGGAGCCAAACCCAGGCGGGACAGCCCCAGCATTTT	CAWSQTQAGQPQHF
NA	TRBJ2-5	once	TRBV5-1	TGCGCCAGCAGCAAGGGGAATTTCAGGGACCAAGAGACCCAGTACTTC	CASSKGNFRDQETQYF
NA	TRBJ2-1	few	TRBV14	TGTGCCAGCAGCCGGAAGCTCGGTGCAGGGGACAATGAGCAGTTCTTC	CASSRKLGAGDNEQFF
NA	TRBJ1-2	NA	TRBV19	TGTGCCAGTAGTATAGGAACGACAGTAGACTATGGCTACACCTTC	CASSIGTTVDYGYTF